This TCR beta chain is from a study of control samples from healthy donors and cancer patients. The table came from immunoSEQ multiplex PCR; TCRdb's copy has only in-frame clones and leaves some out. The table includes 150,000 to 200,000 clones, roughly 88% detected once. This CDR3 comprises 13 residues. V shed 7 bases and J 9 bases; nucleotides not matched to a gene: 11. Germline V lookup: CDR1 MGHDK, CDR2 SYGVNS. The source is a woman in her thirties in good health. The chain employs TRBV25-1 and TRBJ2-7, with 8 bases lining up with TRBD2. Sequenced sample: blood. The DNA for the CDR3 is TGTGCCAGCACCCTTTCGGGAGGGAACGCGCAGTACTTC. The encoded protein is CASTLSGGNAQYF.